This T cell receptor beta chain was found in a study of blood T cells in healthy people across ages. It was with a sample-barcoded 5' primer and a J-beta primer mix that a second PCR of about 7 to 12 cycles was run. TCRdb independently ran MiXCR on the 5' RACE reads; one entry per CDR3 protein. The sample has 500,000 to 600,000 distinct CDR3 sequences, 27% seen once; the top ten hold 18%. V shed 3 bases and J 7 bases; nucleotides not matched to a gene: 8. Germline loops: CDR1 KGHSH, CDR2 LQKENI. There are 15 residues in the CDR3. This clonotype appeared a few times. The receptor comes from a woman aged 70 to 79 in good health. The J gene is TRBJ1-4, the V gene TRBV18; 7 positions agree with TRBD1. The specimen sequenced was blood. The CDR3 bases are TGTGCCAGCTCACCCGCGACAGGGAGGGGTGAAAAACTGTTTTTT. It is translated as CASSPATGRGEKLFF.